One sample yielded the 24 T cell receptor delta chains listed below, sequenced in a study of γδ T cells in repeated Plasmodium falciparum infection. Vgamma9/Vdelta2+ and Vdelta2-negative gammadelta T cells were flow-sorted from PBMC for bulk sequencing. TCRdb reprocessed the multiplex PCR reads through CATT. The table includes around 46,000 delta-chain clones, 1.9% detected once. Sequencing used gamma-delta T cells from blood. These receptors all come from a pool of human donors (malaria-infected and uninfected, not separated).

Turning to this clone: A far larger clone is just one base off, so this is likely a read error. Within the sample, other DNA sequences also encode this same CDR3. The chain is built from TRDV1 and TRDJ1, with 12 bases matching TRDD3. Assignment of the J gene here rests on matching the DNA to germline, because TCRdb gives none. The germline V gene has CDR1 TSWWSYY and CDR2 QGS. This CDR3 spans 25 amino acids. The CDR3 protein is CALGEGPVRDLLGDTRGIYTDKLIF. For the CDR3, the DNA is TGTGCTCTCGGGGAAGGCCCCGTTCGGGACTTACTGGGGGATACTAGGGGGATATACACCGATAAACTCATCTTT.

This clone turned up a few times. The protein TCRdb lists belongs to a much larger clone and differs from this DNA's translation at residue 17, which points to a read error; the protein shown is made from the DNA. The chain carries TRDV1 and TRDJ1, with 7 nucleotides matching TRDD2. Trimming cost V 4 bases and J 1 base; bases outside gene matches: 30. This CDR3 region has 23 residues. The germline CDR1 and CDR2 sequences are TSWWSYY and QGS. DNA for the CDR3: TGTGCTCTTGGGGTCCTTAGTTCCTACCCTTTTCGCCGTCTGGCCTTTTGCACCGATAAACTCATCTTT. This encodes CALGVLSSYPFRRLAFCTDKLIF.

The table lists this clone with a few counts. The amino acid sequence in TCRdb belongs to a much larger clone and departs from this DNA's translation at residue 14, likely a sequencing read error; the sequence shown is translated from the DNA. The gene calls are TRDV1 and TRDJ1; possibly TRDD2 or TRDD3 for D (6 bases each). The J gene, left out of TCRdb, was set here by checking the DNA against germline. CDR3 length: 25 residues. V was trimmed by 3 bases and J by 0 bases, leaving 41 bases between them. Germline V gene data show CDR1 as TSWWSYY and CDR2 as QGS. The CDR3 protein is CALGDVPRGNWVRTRLNFYTDKLIF. CDR3 nucleotide sequence: TGTGCTCTTGGGGACGTTCCTAGGGGCAACTGGGTTCGTACTCGTCTCAACTTCTACACCGATAAACTCATCTTT.

This clone was seen only a few times. The protein recorded in TCRdb matches a much larger clone and deviates from this DNA's translation at residue 21, suggesting a read error; the protein here is obtained by translating the DNA. DNA of the CDR3: TGTGCTCTTGGGGAAGCGTCACTCCTACGCATTTACTGGGGGATACCGGTGGTTTCTGACGCCGATAAACTCATCTTT. It codes for CALGEASLLRIYWGIPVVSDADKLIF. The chain recombines TRDV1 with TRDJ1, with 12 bases identical to TRDD3. The J gene is absent in TCRdb and was assigned here via DNA matching to germline. V gave up 2 bases and J gave up 3 bases; unmatched junction bases: 34. Per germline, CDR1 TSWWSYY and CDR2 QGS. CDR3 length equals 26 residues.

On this clone: A far more abundant clone sits one base away, making this likely a read error. Other DNA sequences within the sample encode an identical CDR3. The chain uses TRAV38-2/DV8 and TRDJ1; perhaps TRDD3 as D (5 bases). Because TCRdb records no J gene, it was assigned here through a match of the DNA to germline. Germline V gene data show CDR1 as TSESDYY and CDR2 as QEAYKQQN. The CDR3 covers 15 residues. Trimming removed 9 bases from V and 5 bases from J, with 23 bases in between. CDR3 region: CASSRGIRRADKLIF. CDR3 DNA: TGTGCTTCGTCTCGTGGGATCCGGCGGGCTGATAAACTCATCTTT.

This clone was detected ten times or more. This chain connects TRDV2 to TRDJ1; TRDD3 matches at 11 bases. Per the germline V gene, CDR1 is GEAIGNYY and CDR2 is EKD. Losses at the gene ends were 5 bases for V and 0 bases for J; bases not matched to a gene: 22. The CDR3 is 21 amino acids. The CDR3 nucleotides are TGTGCCTGTGTTTCCCTAACCGATACTGGGGGATATTTTTCGAACACCGATAAACTCATCTTT. Amino acids: CACVSLTDTGGYFSNTDKLIF.

This clone was seen a few times. A far larger clone is just one base off, so this is likely a read error. Within the sample, other DNA sequences also encode this same CDR3. The V gene call is TRDV1, and the J gene call is absent; the table's D gene call, TRDD3, was not cross checked with the DNA. Germline CDR1 and CDR2: TSWWSYY and QGS. The CDR3 runs 24 residues. The CDR3 region is CALGELDASDFPYWGICGTDELIF. Written as DNA, the CDR3 is TGTGCTCTTGGGGAACTAGATGCATCTGACTTCCCGTACTGGGGGATATGTGGTACCGATGAGCTCATCTTT.

Concerning this clone: A single base is all that separates this from a far larger clone, so a read error is likely. Other DNA sequences of this sample code for an identical CDR3. The chain links TRDV2 to TRDJ1, with a possible D match to TRDD3 (5 bases). The J gene was not available in TCRdb and was assigned here by matching the DNA to germline segments. The CDR3 totals 13 residues. CDR1 and CDR2 from the germline V gene are GEAIGNYY and EKD. V lost 1 base to trimming and J lost 6 bases, with 11 bases between them. The CDR3 region is CACDTVGDHKLIF. CDR3 bases: TGTGCCTGTGACACTGTAGGGGACCATAAACTCATCTTT.

The table lists this clone with many counts. The protein that TCRdb holds for this DNA derives from a much larger clone and differs from the translated DNA at residue 13, which likely indicates a read error; the protein shown here is translated from the DNA. The rearrangement uses TRDV3 and TRDJ1, with D possibly matching TRDD2 (5 bases). The J gene is not listed in TCRdb, so it was assigned here from a DNA match to germline. Germline CDR1 TVYSNPD, CDR2 GDNSRS (reference sequence). CDR3 length: 21 residues. V was shortened by 2 bases and J by 0 bases, with 34 bases between the two germline ends. The CDR3 loop reads CAFCRAFKSMRDDSYTDKLIF. CDR3 in DNA: TGTGCCTTTTGCCGGGCCTTCAAGTCGATGAGGGACGACTCGTACACCGATAAACTCATCTTT.

On this clone: A read error likely explains why the TCRdb protein, taken from a much larger clone, differs from this DNA's translation at residue 17; the protein shown is translated from the DNA. The chain uses TRDV3 and TRDJ1, with 13 bases that match TRDD3. The J gene was missing in TCRdb and was found by matching the end of the DNA to germline. Germline loops: CDR1 TVYSNPD, CDR2 GDNSRS (reference sequence). The length of the CDR3 is 21 residues. CDR3 coding DNA: TGTGCCTTTTCCTTCCTACGGGCATACTGGGGGATACGCTCGTACACCGAGAAACTCATCTTT. Translating it yields CAFSFLRAYWGIRSYTEKLIF.

Only a few counts were recorded for this clone. A far larger clone is one base from this, pointing to a likely read error. This specimen includes other DNA sequences encoding the same CDR3. CDR3: CALGKRLLLWGIPMASDKLIF. As DNA, the CDR3 is TGTGCTCTTGGGAAAAGGTTACTACTTTGGGGGATACCCATGGCATCCGATAAACTCATCTTT. The V call is TRDV1, the J call TRDJ1; 10 bases align to TRDD3. The J gene is absent in TCRdb and was assigned here via DNA matching to germline. Germline V gene data show CDR1 as TSWWSYY and CDR2 as QGS. The CDR3 sequence is 21 residues long. After removal of 5 bases from V and 3 bases from J, the junction contained 24 bases not matched to a gene.

This clone has a handful of counts. TCRdb's entry gives the protein of a much larger clone, which mismatches this DNA's translation at residue 6, likely from a read error; the protein reported here is translated from the DNA. The V and J genes are TRDV3 and TRDJ1, with 13 positions matching TRDD3. The J gene was not available in TCRdb and was assigned here by matching the DNA to germline segments. J gave up 5 bases and V 5 bases, and 29 bases lay outside the gene matches. Looked up from germline, CDR1 is TVYSNPD and CDR2 is GDNSRS (reference sequence). The CDR3 totals 21 residues. Here the CDR3 reads CATYLLSLYWGIRGFFDKLIF. In DNA, the CDR3 is TGTGCCACCTACCTTCTTTCTCTCTACTGGGGGATACGCGGTTTTTTTGATAAACTCATCTTT.

With respect to this clone: The TCRdb protein, from a much larger clone, departs from this DNA's translation at residue 10, likely by read error; the protein shown derives from the DNA. The chain has TRDV1 and TRDJ1; 9 positions match TRDD3. TCRdb offers no J gene call, so here the DNA was matched to germline to obtain one. The junction had 31 bases not matched to a gene; V was cut back by 2 bases and J by 0 bases. This CDR3 is built from 25 residues. Germline lookup yields CDR1 TSWWSYY and CDR2 QGS. CDR3: CALGESHFFLPSFLGDSGYTDKLIF. CDR3 nucleotides: TGTGCTCTTGGGGAATCACACTTCTTCCTCCCCTCCTTTCTGGGGGATTCGGGTTACACCGATAAACTCATCTTT.

Many counts were recorded for this clone. This DNA's translation differs at residue 6 from TCRdb's protein, which comes from a much larger clone; a read error is likely, and the protein shown is translated from the DNA. The chain joins TRDV2 to TRDJ1; 7 nucleotides match TRDD2. Because TCRdb records no J gene, it was assigned here through a match of the DNA to germline. The germline V gene encodes CDR1 GEAIGNYY and CDR2 EKD. J gave up 0 bases and V 2 bases, and 29 bases lay outside the gene matches. This CDR3 contains 23 residues. The CDR3 sequence is CACDMAGFLPNLPAGAYTDKLIF. The CDR3 DNA reads as TGTGCCTGTGACATGGCCGGATTCCTCCCAAACCTTCCTGCTGGAGCGTACACCGATAAACTCATCTTT.

This clone was seen more than once but under ten times. TCRdb lists the protein of a much larger clone for this DNA, which differs at residue 19, so this is likely a read error; the protein given here is translated from the DNA itself. The V gene is TRDV1, the J gene TRDJ1; 10 bases match TRDD3. No J gene is reported in TCRdb; it was inferred here by comparing the DNA with germline. The CDR3 contains 22 residues. The germline CDR1 and CDR2 sequences are TSWWSYY and QGS. CDR3 amino acids: CALLVFAKNWGIIPPYTDRLIF. CDR3 in DNA: TGTGCTCTTCTGGTTTTTGCGAAAAACTGGGGGATTATTCCCCCGTACACCGATAGACTCATCTTT.

This clone was counted ten times or more. The amino acid sequence in TCRdb belongs to a much larger clone and departs from this DNA's translation at residue 15, likely a sequencing read error; the sequence shown is translated from the DNA. The chain employs TRDV1 and TRDJ1, with D unclear. CDR1 TSWWSYY and CDR2 QGS come from the germline V gene. V was cut by 0 bases and J by 2 bases, with 34 bases left in between. This CDR3 comprises 23 residues. CDR3 nucleotide sequence: TGTGCTCTTGGGGAACTAAAATCTTTTGGTTGTAGGCCGACCCGGCGTTCAACCGATAAACTCATCTTT. Protein sequence: CALGELKSFGCRPTRRSTDKLIF.

A word on this clone: TCRdb has a much larger clone's protein, which differs at residue 15 from the translation of this DNA, likely because of a read error; what is shown is the protein translated from the DNA. The genes are TRDV1 and TRDJ1, with TRDD3 matching 10 bases. TCRdb does not report a J gene; here it was assigned by matching the DNA to germline references. This CDR3 spans 21 amino acids. Per germline, CDR1 TSWWSYY and CDR2 QGS. V lost 5 bases to trimming and J lost 3 bases; unmatched junction nucleotides: 24. The CDR3 is CALGKRLLLWGIPMVSDKLIF. DNA of the CDR3: TGTGCTCTTGGGAAAAGGTTACTACTTTGGGGGATACCCATGGTGTCCGATAAACTCATCTTT.

Notes on this clone: A far bigger clonotype differs at one base, so this is likely a read error. The same CDR3 also results from other DNA sequences found in this sample. The V and J genes are TRAV38-2/DV8 and TRDJ1; D perhaps matches TRDD2 (8 bases). The J gene was not available in TCRdb and was assigned here by matching the DNA to germline segments. CDR1 is TSESDYY, CDR2 QEAYKQQN, per germline. Trimming cost V 2 bases and J 2 bases, with 37 bases left between them. The CDR3 length is 23 residues. The CDR3 DNA sequence: TGTGCTTATAGGAGTTACTTCCTACGGATGAGTGGGGGACCCCGTAAAAGAACCGATAAACTCATCTTT. It codes for CAYRSYFLRMSGGPRKRTDKLIF.

This clone has only a few counts. It is likely a read error: a sequence one base away is far more abundant. The sample holds other DNA sequences that translate to the same CDR3. The chain carries TRDV3 and TRDJ1; 7 bases are shared with TRDD3. The CDR3 consists of 17 residues. In germline, CDR1 is TVYSNPD, CDR2 GDNSRS (reference sequence). For the CDR3, the DNA is TGTGCTTCCGCCTACGAAGGGTTTCTGGGGGACACCGATAAACTCATCTTT. Translated: CASAYEGFLGDTDKLIF. Variable domain in full (rest from reference TRDV3 and TRDJ1): CDKVTQSSPDQTVASGSEVVLLCTYDTVYSNPDLFWYRIRPDYSFQFVFYGDNSRSEGADFTQGRFSVKHILTQKAFHLVISPVRTEDSATYYCASAYEGFLGDTDKLIFGKGTRVTVEP.

This clone occurred many times. This sequence is one base from a far larger clone and is likely a read error. Other DNA sequences in the sample encode the same CDR3. V is TRDV2 and J is TRDJ1; 11 nucleotides match TRDD3. Trimming cost V 1 base and J 0 bases; bases outside gene matches: 18. This CDR3 region has 21 residues. Germline assignment: CDR1 GEAIGNYY and CDR2 EKD. In nucleotides, the CDR3 is TGTGCCTGTGACACTCTTTTGCTGGGGGATACTGACCTCGACAACACCGATAAACTCATCTTT. Translation gives CACDTLLLGDTDLDNTDKLIF.

To note about this clone: This likely traces to a read error, being one base from a far larger clone. Other DNA sequences in this sample translate to the same CDR3. CDR3 sequence (DNA): TGTGCCTGTGACACCGAGGAGGAAGAGGGCACCGATAAACTCATCTTT. Translating it yields CACDTEEEEGTDKLIF. The rearrangement joins TRDV2 to TRDJ1; the D is unclear. TCRdb is silent on the J gene; assignment here came from matching the DNA to germline. The CDR3 spans 16 residues. The germline gives CDR1 GEAIGNYY, CDR2 EKD. V lost 0 bases and J 1 base, leaving 14 bases between the germline ends.

This clone has a count of ten or more. The protein TCRdb lists belongs to a much larger clone and differs from this DNA's translation at residue 15, which points to a read error; the protein shown is made from the DNA. V is TRDV3 and J is TRDJ1, with D perhaps being TRDD2 or TRDD3 (9 bases each). The J gene, missing from TCRdb, was assigned here through DNA to germline matching. This CDR3 has 20 residues. V dropped 0 bases and J dropped 3 bases, with 32 bases sitting between them. Germline assignment: CDR1 TVYSNPD and CDR2 GDNSRS (reference sequence). CDR3 in amino acids: CAFRILPTRGYGGYADKLIF. The CDR3 nucleotides are TGTGCCTTTAGAATCCTTCCTACGAGGGGATACGGGGGGTACGCCGATAAACTCATCTTT.

This clone was seen ten or more times. The protein recorded in TCRdb matches a much larger clone and deviates from this DNA's translation at residue 10, suggesting a read error; the protein here is obtained by translating the DNA. The chain recombines TRDV3 with TRDJ1, with 9 bases aligning to TRDD3. CDR3 length: 21 amino acids. J lost 3 bases, V lost 1 base, and 27 bases had no gene match. Germline lookup yields CDR1 TVYSNPD and CDR2 GDNSRS (reference sequence). The CDR3 DNA follows: TGTGCCTTTAATTCGCGCCACTTCCACTGCTGGGGGATGAATATCCCCGATAAACTCATCTTT. Its protein product is CAFNSRHFHCWGMNIPDKLIF.

This clone was detected only a few times. A read error likely explains why the TCRdb protein, taken from a much larger clone, differs from this DNA's translation at residue 3; the protein shown is translated from the DNA. The genes are TRDV2 and TRDJ1; perhaps TRDD3 as D (5 bases). In the absence of a J gene in TCRdb, the DNA was matched to germline to assign it here. From germline, CDR1 is GEAIGNYY and CDR2 EKD. The length of the CDR3 is 13 residues. DNA for the CDR3: TGTGCCAGTGACACCGTAGGGGACCATAAACTCATCTTT. Protein sequence: CASDTVGDHKLIF.